The clone carrying this T cell receptor (beta chain) was detected a few times. The use of a sample-barcoded 5' primer and a J-beta primer mix characterized a second PCR of roughly 6 to 12 cycles. TCRdb re-derived calls from the 5' RACE reads in MiXCR, one entry per CDR3 protein. The sample has about 780,000 distinct CDR3 sequences, roughly 25% seen once. This sample was included in a study of blood T cells in healthy people across ages. This CDR3 comprises 13 residues. After removal of 8 bases from V and 7 bases from J, the junction contained 7 bases not matched to a gene. Germline V gene data show CDR1 as MNHNS and CDR2 as SASEGT. The sample was also linked to a second study, of T cells of mothers and their children.

The sequence was collected from a boy between 10 and 17 years old in good health. Sequenced sample: blood. The rearrangement uses TRBV6-1 and TRBJ2-1; TRBD1 matches 8 bases. CDR3 coding DNA: TGTGCCAGCCGAAAACAGGGGGGAAATGAGCAGTTCTTC. It specifies CASRKQGGNEQFF.